Each of the 13 T cell receptor beta chains below was sequenced from the same sample in a study of blood T cells in healthy people across ages. Combining a sample-barcoded 5' primer with a J-beta primer mix, a second PCR ran for about 7 to 11 cycles. TCRdb re-called the 5' RACE reads through MiXCR, storing one row per CDR3 protein. The data show 600,000 or so distinct CDR3 sequences, roughly 31% seen once. The sequenced sample was blood. All receptors derive from a woman aged 80 or over in good health.

This clonotype was seen at least ten times. V is TRBV27 and J is TRBJ2-7; tentatively, D is TRBD1 (6 bases). This CDR3 is 13 amino acids long. Trimming pared 5 bases from V and 3 bases from J, leaving 11 bases between. The germline V gene encodes CDR1 MNHEY and CDR2 SMNVEV (reference sequence). CDR3 region: CASSVDRFYEQYF. CDR3 nucleotides: TGTGCCAGCAGTGTAGACAGGTTCTACGAGCAGTACTTC.

In its sample, this clonotype was seen many times. The chain is built from TRBV7-9 and TRBJ2-7, with unresolved D. Trimming took 1 base from V and 1 from J, leaving 8 bases between them. Germline CDR1 reads SEHNR; CDR2 reads FQNEAQ (reference sequence). CDR3 length equals 14 residues. In DNA form, the CDR3 reads TGTGCCAGCAGCTTAGTAGAGGTATCCTACGAGCAGTACTTC. Encoded protein: CASSLVEVSYEQYF.

This chain uses TRBV30 with TRBJ2-5, with D possibly TRBD1 on 5 matching bases. The CDR3 sequence is 14 residues long. From germline, CDR1 is GTSNPN and CDR2 SVGIG (reference sequence). Trimming cost V 2 bases and J 4 bases, with 14 bases left between them. The CDR3 reads CAWSTGQVRETQYF. The CDR3 coding sequence is TGTGCCTGGAGTACAGGACAAGTACGAGAGACCCAGTACTTC.

A word on this clonotype: A much more abundant neighbour one base away suggests this may be a read error. V and J are TRBV6-2 or TRBV6-3 and TRBJ2-1, with 10 bases identical to TRBD2. The J call may be in error: the DNA end matches TRBJ2-7 better. Per germline, CDR1 MNHEY and CDR2 SVGEGT. This CDR3 is built from 16 residues. The CDR3 sequence is CASSYQGLAKNNEQYF. CDR3 coding DNA: TGTGCCAGCAGTTACCAGGGACTAGCGAAAAACAATGAGCAGTACTTC.

This clonotype was detected many times. The V and J genes are TRBV15 and TRBJ1-1; D is perhaps TRBD1 (5 bases). The CDR3 sequence is 15 residues long. Per germline, CDR1 LNHNV and CDR2 YYDKDF (reference sequence). Trimming pared 5 bases from V and 2 bases from J, leaving 15 bases between. CDR3 residues: CATSAPGRPNTEAFF. The CDR3 region has the DNA TGTGCCACCAGCGCCCCGGGACGGCCTAACACTGAAGCTTTCTTT.

Many counts were recorded for this clonotype. The J gene is TRBJ1-5, the V gene TRBV20-1; D is unclear. The CDR3 has 14 amino acids. The germline CDR1 and CDR2 sequences are DFQATT and SNEGSKA (reference sequence). Trimming took off 5 bases at V and 1 base at J, with 12 bases between the two ends. The CDR3 DNA reads as TGCAGTGCTCTTAGAGTTGGCAGCAATCAGCCCCAGCATTTT. Protein: CSALRVGSNQPQHF.

Many counts were recorded for this clonotype. A much larger clone is a single base away; this may be a read error. Here the CDR3 reads CASSLERGVGGTEAFF. The CDR3 bases are TGCGCCAGCAGCTTGGAAAGGGGCGTGGGGGGGACTGAAGCTTTCTTT. This rearrangement joins TRBV5-1 to TRBJ1-1, with D maybe TRBD1 (5 bases). With 0 bases removed from V and 5 bases from J, the gap between germline ends came to 17 bases. This CDR3 region has 16 residues. The V gene's germline CDR1 is SGHRS and CDR2 YFSETQ.

This clonotype occurred many times. The chain couples TRBV28 to TRBJ1-2, with unresolved D. Deletions cut 6 bases from V and 2 bases from J, with 4 bases between. The CDR3 has 11 residues. The germline V gene encodes CDR1 MDHEN and CDR2 SYDVKM. CDR3 sequence (DNA): TGTGCCAGCAGAAGGAACTATGGCTACACCTTC. As protein: CASRRNYGYTF.

Comment on this clonotype: A much larger clone is a single base away; this may be a read error. The rearrangement links TRBV20-1 to TRBJ2-7; D might be TRBD2 (6 bases). CDR1 and CDR2 (germline): DFQATT, SNEGSKA (reference sequence). The CDR3 has 12 amino acids. The CDR3 is CRALGGSYEQYF. CDR3 DNA: TGCAGGGCCCTCGGGGGCTCCTACGAGCAGTACTTC.

The chain uses TRBV6-2 or TRBV6-3 and TRBJ2-1; 9 bases agree with TRBD1. The CDR3 consists of 15 residues. Per germline, CDR1 MNHEY and CDR2 SVGEGT. V gave up 6 bases and J gave up 6 bases; unmatched junction bases: 9. The CDR3 protein is CASRPGTGSCNEQFF. The CDR3 DNA follows: TGTGCCAGCAGGCCCGGGACAGGGAGCTGCAATGAGCAGTTCTTC.

Of note for this clonotype: A much larger clone lies one base from this, so it may be a read error. J is TRBJ1-4 and V is TRBV20-1, with 10 bases identical to TRBD1. Per the germline V gene, CDR1 is DFQATT and CDR2 is SNEGSKA (reference sequence). J was trimmed by 8 bases and V by 3 bases; bases with no gene match: 12. There are 16 residues in the CDR3. CDR3 bases: TGCAGTGCTAGTAAAACGTCGGGACAGGGGCTCGAAAAACTGTTTTTT. Residues: CSASKTSGQGLEKLFF.

This chain joins TRBV29-1 and TRBJ2-7; TRBD2 aligns across 7 bases. The CDR3 spans 13 residues. The junction had 6 bases not matched to a gene; V was cut back by 3 bases and J by 4 bases. CDR1 is SQVTM, CDR2 ANQGSEA, per germline. The CDR3 loop is CSVEGRGWYEQYF. CDR3 DNA: TGCAGCGTTGAGGGGCGGGGGTGGTACGAGCAGTACTTC.

The chain joins TRBV24-1 to TRBJ2-1; TRBD2 matches at 12 bases. The germline gives CDR1 KGHDR, CDR2 SFDVKD. The CDR3 covers 15 residues. Losses at the gene ends were 6 bases for V and 7 bases for J; bases not matched to a gene: 6. The CDR3 DNA is TGTGCCACCAGTAGACTAGCGGGAGAAGGAAATGAGCAGTTCTTC. It translates to CATSRLAGEGNEQFF.